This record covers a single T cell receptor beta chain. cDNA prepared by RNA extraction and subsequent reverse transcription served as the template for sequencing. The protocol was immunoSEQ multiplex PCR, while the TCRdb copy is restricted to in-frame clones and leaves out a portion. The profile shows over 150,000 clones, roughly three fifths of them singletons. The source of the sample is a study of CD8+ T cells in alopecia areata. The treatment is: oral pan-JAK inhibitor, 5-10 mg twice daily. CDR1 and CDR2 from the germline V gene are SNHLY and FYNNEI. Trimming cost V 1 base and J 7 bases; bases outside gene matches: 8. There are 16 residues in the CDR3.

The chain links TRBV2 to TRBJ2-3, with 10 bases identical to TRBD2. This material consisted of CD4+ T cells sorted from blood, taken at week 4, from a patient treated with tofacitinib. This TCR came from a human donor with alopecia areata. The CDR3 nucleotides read TGTGCCAGCAGTGAAGAGGTAGCGGGGGGCACTCATACGCAGTATTTT. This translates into CASSEEVAGGTHTQYF.